The 14 T cell receptor beta chains in this list originate from one sample, sequenced in a study of blood T cell repertoires in COVID-19. Data came from immunoSEQ multiplex PCR; TCRdb stores just in-frame clones and leaves some out. Among 100,000 to 150,000 clones listed, 88% were seen once. Material: peripheral blood. Receptor source: an older man with active COVID-19.

The rearrangement uses TRBV18 and TRBJ2-7; TRBD1 matches at 8 bases. CDR1 and CDR2 from the germline V gene are KGHSH and LQKENI. This CDR3 region has 15 residues. V trimming: 6 bases; J trimming: 4 bases; junction bases outside the gene matches: 11. The CDR3 DNA is TGTGCCAGCTCGCCCTCCGGGACAGGTATTTACGAGCAGTACTTC. Protein sequence: CASSPSGTGIYEQYF.

The V call is TRBV7-2, the J call TRBJ2-3; D unresolved. V dropped 0 bases and J dropped 5 bases, with 9 bases sitting between them. Germline CDR1 reads SGHTA; CDR2 reads FQGNSA. CDR3 length: 14 amino acids. The CDR3 region has the DNA TGTGCCAGCAGCTTAGCCGGGTTCGAAGATACGCAGTATTTT. Its translation is CASSLAGFEDTQYF.

V usage is TRBV28 and J usage is TRBJ2-1; 9 nucleotides align to TRBD2. Per germline, CDR1 MDHEN and CDR2 SYDVKM. V lost 2 bases to trimming and J lost 2 bases; unmatched junction nucleotides: 1. The CDR3 spans 15 residues. In DNA form, the CDR3 reads TGTGCCAGCAGTTTACTAGCGGGAACCTACAATGAGCAGTTCTTC. Translated: CASSLLAGTYNEQFF.

The rearrangement uses TRBV15 and TRBJ1-2, with TRBD1 identical over 7 bases. V shed 0 bases and J 8 bases; nucleotides not matched to a gene: 12. CDR3 length: 16 amino acids. From germline, CDR1 is LNHNV and CDR2 YYDKDF (reference sequence). CDR3 bases: TGTGCCACCAGCAGAGAGAGAGCCCGAGGGGGCAACGGCTACACCTTC. Amino acid sequence: CATSRERARGGNGYTF.

This chain joins TRBV29-1 and TRBJ1-1; 7 nucleotides align to TRBD1. The CDR3 runs 13 residues. Germline values: CDR1 SQVTM, CDR2 ANQGSEA. The V and J ends lost 2 bases and 5 bases, in that order; junction bases with no gene match: 5. The CDR3 here is CSVEQGGRTEAFF. CDR3 DNA: TGCAGCGTTGAACAAGGGGGCAGAACTGAAGCTTTCTTT.

This chain links TRBV11-2 with TRBJ1-2; 9 bases line up with TRBD1. The V segment lost 3 bases and the J segment 4 bases; nucleotides outside the gene matches: 15. Germline V gene lookup returns CDR1 SGHAT and CDR2 FQNNGV. This CDR3 has 18 residues. This CDR3 is CASSLGTGSTSGGYGYTF. The CDR3 DNA reads TGTGCCAGCAGCTTGGGGACAGGGTCAACTTCAGGGGGCTATGGCTACACCTTC.

The V and J genes are TRBV5-1 and TRBJ2-2; TRBD1 agrees at 8 bases. The CDR3 sequence is 15 residues long. Germline assignment: CDR1 SGHRS and CDR2 YFSETQ. V dropped 3 bases and J dropped 6; count of bases not matched to a gene: 7. Written as DNA, the CDR3 is TGCGCCAGCAGCTCACGACAGGGGCGGTCCGGGGAGCTGTTTTTT. It translates to CASSSRQGRSGELFF.

The count of this clone is one. CDR3 DNA: TGTGCCAGCTCACTAAACTCGAATGAAAAACTGTTTTTT. It encodes CASSLNSNEKLFF. The chain links TRBV18 to TRBJ1-4; D gene unclear. The CDR3 length is 13 residues. Trimming took off 4 bases at V and 5 bases at J, with 8 bases between the two ends. Germline CDR1 is KGHSH and CDR2 is LQKENI.

The chain has TRBV5-1 and TRBJ2-2, with 7 bases aligning to TRBD2. V shed 0 bases, J shed 3 bases, and the junction held 5 bases outside the gene matches. This CDR3 is built from 16 residues. Per the germline V gene, CDR1 is SGHRS and CDR2 is YFSETQ. The CDR3 loop is CASSLGASGYTGELFF. CDR3 sequence (DNA): TGCGCCAGCAGCTTGGGCGCTAGCGGTTACACCGGGGAGCTGTTTTTT.

This chain links TRBV6-2 or TRBV6-3 with TRBJ2-7, with a possible D match to TRBD2 (6 bases). Per the germline V gene, CDR1 is MNHEY and CDR2 is SVGEGT. The CDR3 has 13 residues. The V end lost 6 bases, the J end lost 6 bases, and 15 bases lay between the germline ends. The CDR3 DNA reads as TGTGCCAGCAGCCCGGGACTGGCTCTCGAGCAGTACTTC. As protein: CASSPGLALEQYF.

Written as DNA, the CDR3 is TGCGCCAGCAGCTTGGATCCAGGTGGGTACACTGAAGCTTTCTTT. This sequence encodes CASSLDPGGYTEAFF. The V gene is TRBV5-1, the J gene TRBJ1-1, with unresolved D. Germline CDR1 reads SGHRS; CDR2 reads YFSETQ. Trimming removed 0 bases at V and 3 bases at J, with 12 bases between. This CDR3 is 15 amino acids long.

The rearrangement joins TRBV6-5 to TRBJ1-3; tentatively, D is TRBD1 (5 bases). Per germline, CDR1 MNHEY and CDR2 SVGAGI. Deletions cut 2 bases from V and 0 bases from J, with 8 bases between. The CDR3 runs 15 residues. The CDR3: CASSYRGSSGNTIYF. The CDR3, as DNA: TGTGCCAGCAGTTACAGGGGTAGCTCTGGAAACACCATATATTTT.

The genes are TRBV3-1 (or the pseudogene TRBV3-2) and TRBJ1-1; D unclear. Germline assignment: CDR1 LGHDT and CDR2 YNNKEL (reference sequence). The CDR3 has 14 amino acids. V was cut by 1 base and J by 3 bases, with 9 bases left in between. The CDR3 spells CASSQAQTYTEAFF. The CDR3 DNA is TGTGCCAGCAGCCAAGCTCAGACATACACTGAAGCTTTCTTT.

This chain uses TRBV11-2 with TRBJ2-6; no clear D gene. V was shortened by 3 bases and J by 0 bases, with 12 bases between the two germline ends. This CDR3 has 17 residues. The germline V gene encodes CDR1 SGHAT and CDR2 FQNNGV. CDR3 DNA sequence: TGTGCCAGCAGCTTCGGCAGGCTAAGCTCTGGGGCCAACGTCCTGACTTTC. Amino acid sequence: CASSFGRLSSGANVLTF.